Listed below are T cell receptor beta chains from one sample, sequenced in a study of spatial heterogeneity in lung cancer. From the 5' RACE reads, TCRdb called clonotypes with MiXCR, one entry per CDR3 protein. Of about 100,000 distinct CDR3 sequences in the sample, roughly 4.5% were seen once. The source was lung tumor tissue, collected at surgery. The receptors shown here come from a male donor with early-stage non-small cell lung cancer. Each CDR3 is given with its conserved first and last residue.

len | j_gene | v_gene | CDR3aa
13 | TRBJ2-4 | TRBV29-1 | CSVEAGVKNIQYF
15 | TRBJ2-5 | TRBV28 | CASSYNRGLYETQYF
14 | TRBJ2-1 | TRBV9 | CASSISDTQYEQFF
18 | TRBJ2-1 | TRBV27 | CASSLPPTSQLSYNEQFF
13 | TRBJ2-5 | TRBV5-1 | CASSEGIQETQYF
15 | TRBJ2-3 | TRBV4-2 | CASSPTLANTDTQYF
13 | TRBJ1-5 | TRBV7-2 | CASSLGRVQPQHF
14 | TRBJ2-2 | TRBV15 | CATTGTRNTGELFF
12 | TRBJ1-4 | TRBV7-9 | CASRKLGEKLFF
14 | TRBJ1-1 | TRBV6-6 | CASSYWQTNTEAFF
14 | TRBJ2-3 | TRBV2 | CASKGGAYADTQYF
11 | TRBJ2-4 | TRBV6-5 | CASRRENIQYF
17 | TRBJ2-7 | TRBV9 | CASSVVPRATRAYEQYF
13 | TRBJ1-5 | TRBV4-1 | CASSQDPGQPQHF
15 | TRBJ2-7 | TRBV4-1 | CASSRLGLLPYEQYF
14 | TRBJ2-7 | TRBV3-1 | CASSASGGSYEQYF
14 | TRBJ2-1 | TRBV12-3/TRBV12-4 | CASSFLGSYNEQFF
14 | TRBJ2-5 | TRBV12-3/TRBV12-4 | CASSFGVEEETQYF
15 | TRBJ2-3 | TRBV5-1 | CASSSGAGGTDTQYF
15 | TRBJ1-5 | TRBV6-1 | CASSETGFSNQPQHF
16 | TRBJ1-2 | TRBV28 | CASSPLPVNADYGYTF
15 | TRBJ1-2 | TRBV14 | CASSTVSAGFDGYTF
14 | TRBJ1-1 | TRBV20-1 | CSAISGLANTEAFF
13 | TRBJ2-3 | TRBV7-2 | CASSSIPGDTQYF
12 | TRBJ2-3 | TRBV6-2/TRBV6-3 | CASSYSVGAKYF
15 | TRBJ2-7 | TRBV4-2 | CASSHEDRATYEQYF
12 | TRBJ2-1 | TRBV10-3 | CAISEGNNEQFF
16 | TRBJ1-4 | TRBV2 | CASRRDRVSTNEKLFF
17 | TRBJ2-7 | TRBV19 | CASSISFGRSPLYEQYF
15 | TRBJ2-3 | TRBV28 | CASSLLGGSSDTQYF
18 | TRBJ2-7 | TRBV7-9 | CASSLTGGNVDLPYEQYF
16 | TRBJ1-5 | TRBV12-3/TRBV12-4 | CASSRGQGRGDQPQHF
14 | TRBJ2-5 | TRBV29-1 | CSGAGTGFQETQYF
15 | TRBJ2-1 | TRBV18 | CASSPDRNRRSGQFF
17 | TRBJ2-3 | TRBV10-3 | CAINEAGSLVGWDTQYF
16 | TRBJ1-6 | TRBV7-6 | CASSLGFGTDNSPLHF
13 | TRBJ2-7 | TRBV20-1 | CSASWDRPYEQYF
14 | TRBJ2-7 | TRBV5-1 | CASSLSPGAYEQYF
16 | TRBJ2-7 | TRBV6-5 | CASSYSRDRRAKEQYF
15 | TRBJ1-5 | TRBV7-2 | CASSVNGQFNQPQHF
17 | TRBJ2-3 | TRBV6-5 | CASSYSGLAGATDTQYF
13 | TRBJ2-1 | TRBV10-3 | CAISDSAYNEQFF
15 | TRBJ2-1 | TRBV7-9 | CASSLSGSLYNEQFF
16 | TRBJ2-3 | TRBV12-3/TRBV12-4 | CASRPNFPGHVDTQYF
15 | TRBJ1-5 | TRBV20-1 | CSARLTGGIGQPQHF
18 | TRBJ1-1 | TRBV5-5 | CASSSRWGGGLVNTEAFF
18 | TRBJ2-7 | TRBV5-1 | CASSATGGSPFRLYEQYF
14 | TRBJ1-1 | TRBV6-5 | CASNPVGREAEAFF
13 | TRBJ2-7 | TRBV11-2 | CASSPGKYREQYF
15 | TRBJ1-4 | TRBV12-3/TRBV12-4 | CASSPPAGFGGKLFF
15 | TRBJ2-1 | TRBV12-3/TRBV12-4 | CASSLADNRYNEQFF
14 | TRBJ1-5 | TRBV10-2 | CASSDHIRNQPQHF